This record looks at one T cell receptor (beta chain) sequence and its context. The data derive from a study of T-cell memory formation after mild COVID-19. Trimming shortened V by 4 bases and J by 6 bases, and 12 bases separated the two germline ends. The CDR3 length is 13 residues. CDR1 and CDR2 from the germline V gene are SGHAT and FQNNGV. Using its own MiXCR run on the 5' RACE reads, TCRdb lists one record per CDR3 protein. Found here are around 250,000 distinct CDR3 sequences, roughly 16% of them singletons; the top ten hold roughly 24%. The receptor was isolated from a man aged 18 to 35 who had mild COVID-19 (a few samples of this study predate the infection). Cell type and time point are not known. The J gene is TRBJ1-1, the V gene TRBV11-2, with D unclear. Material for sequencing was PBMCs or a T cell subset sorted from them (not recorded which). CDR3 in amino acids: CASSSFGSSEAFF. As DNA, the CDR3 is TGTGCCAGCAGCTCCTTTGGGTCATCTGAAGCTTTCTTT.